This TCR beta chain stems from a study of blood T cell repertoires in COVID-19. For the study at large: The analysed material was cDNA or gDNA that came from T cells, B-cell-depleted T cells, or PBMCs.

Original methodology: Reference gene primers were amplified, and this amplification served to estimate nucleated cell counts. Measured with immunoSEQ multiplex PCR; TCRdb has only the in-frame clones, and not every one. That table furnishes V, J and clone size, whereas the DNA furnished D and trimming. The table lists around 330,000 clones, approximately 90% of them singletons. Seattle's enrolled individuals joined amid active infection and were then monitored longitudinally. Germline V lookup: CDR1 LNHDA, CDR2 SQIVND (reference sequence). The CDR3 consists of 13 residues. The V end was cut by 7 bases, the J end by 7 bases, with 16 bases between.

This chain connects TRBV19 to TRBJ1-1; possibly TRBD1 for D (6 bases). This receptor was obtained from a woman in her 30s with COVID-19, enrolled during active disease. The sequenced sample consisted of peripheral blood. CDR3 in amino acids: CASTLGGASEAFF. The CDR3 coding sequence is TGTGCCAGTACCTTAGGGGGGGCCAGTGAAGCTTTCTTT.